This T cell receptor beta chain was recovered during a study of OX40 agonist ivuxolimab in advanced cancers. Whole-study context: Patients receiving dose escalation had hepatocellular carcinoma, melanoma, renal cell or head and neck cancer.

Overall study findings and caveats: Certain nonresponding patients likewise had low normalized T-cell clonal expansion. Not determined was the antigen specificity of the expanded peripheral T cells.

Method: immunoSEQ multiplex PCR; TCRdb's copy keeps in-frame clones and lacks some. The profile shows 55,000 to 70,000 clones, about 79% of them singletons. Germline V gene sequence: CDR1 SEHNR, CDR2 FQNEAQ (reference sequence). Between the trimmed V and J ends, which lost 3 bases and 4 bases, there was a span of 7 bases. This CDR3 contains 13 residues. As for this clone: Its antigen is unknown.

The chain couples TRBV7-9 to TRBJ1-5; no clear D gene. This clonotype was sampled from an adult with an advanced solid tumor such as melanoma, head and neck, liver or kidney cancer. Material: CD4+ or CD8+ T cells sorted from blood, obtained in a trial of the OX40 agonist ivuxolimab. The CDR3 protein is CASSFFTNQPQHF. Written as DNA, the CDR3 is TGTGCCAGCAGCTTCTTTACGAATCAGCCCCAGCATTTT.